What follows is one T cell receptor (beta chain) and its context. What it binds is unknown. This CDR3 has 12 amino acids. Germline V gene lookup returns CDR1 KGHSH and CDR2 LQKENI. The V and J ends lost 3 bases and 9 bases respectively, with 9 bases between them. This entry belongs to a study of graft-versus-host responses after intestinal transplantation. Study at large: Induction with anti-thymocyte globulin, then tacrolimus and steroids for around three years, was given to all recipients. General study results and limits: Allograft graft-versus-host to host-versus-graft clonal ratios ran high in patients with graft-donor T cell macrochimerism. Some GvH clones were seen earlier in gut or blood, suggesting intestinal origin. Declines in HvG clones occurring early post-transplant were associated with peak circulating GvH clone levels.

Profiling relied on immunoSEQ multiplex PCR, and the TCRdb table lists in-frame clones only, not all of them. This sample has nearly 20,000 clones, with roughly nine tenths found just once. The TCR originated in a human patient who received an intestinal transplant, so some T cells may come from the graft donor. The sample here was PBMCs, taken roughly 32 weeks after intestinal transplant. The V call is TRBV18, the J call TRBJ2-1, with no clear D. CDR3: CASSPYEREQFF. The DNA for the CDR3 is TGTGCCAGCTCACCGTACGAGCGTGAGCAGTTCTTC.